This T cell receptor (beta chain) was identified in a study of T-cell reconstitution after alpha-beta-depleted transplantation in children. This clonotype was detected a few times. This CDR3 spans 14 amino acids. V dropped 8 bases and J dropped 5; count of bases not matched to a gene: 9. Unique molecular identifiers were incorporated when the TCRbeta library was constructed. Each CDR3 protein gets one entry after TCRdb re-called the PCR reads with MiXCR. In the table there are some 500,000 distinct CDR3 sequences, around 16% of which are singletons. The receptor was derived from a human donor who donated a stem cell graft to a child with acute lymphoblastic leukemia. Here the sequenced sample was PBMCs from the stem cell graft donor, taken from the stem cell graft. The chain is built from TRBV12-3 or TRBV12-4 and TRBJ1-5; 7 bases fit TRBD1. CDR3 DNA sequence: TGTGCCAGCCAGCGCTACAGGGGCGATCAGCCCCAGCATTTT. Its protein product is CASQRYRGDQPQHF.